This TCR beta chain was retrieved from a study of OX40 agonist ivuxolimab in advanced cancers. Whole-study context: Therapy given before enrollment (anti-PD-1, anti-PD-L1 or anti-CTLA-4) was allowed, and around 41% had some. Findings of the study overall: At 0.1 to 3.0 mg/kg and by week 6, CD4+ and CD8+ T cells in the blood had expanded clonally. Low levels of normalized T-cell clonal expansion also appeared in some nonresponders.

The germline V gene has CDR1 SGHDT and CDR2 YYEEEE. Trimming shortened V by 0 bases and J by 4 bases, and 7 bases separated the two germline ends. The CDR3 contains 14 residues. Method: immunoSEQ multiplex PCR; TCRdb's copy keeps in-frame clones and lacks some. This sample has around 27,000 clones, with roughly 84% found just once. With regard to this clone: Its antigen remains unknown.

This receptor was obtained from an adult with an advanced solid tumor such as melanoma, head and neck, liver or kidney cancer. Sequences were derived from CD4+ or CD8+ T cells sorted from blood, sampled in a trial of the OX40 agonist ivuxolimab. The V call is TRBV5-6, the J call TRBJ1-4; the D gene is possibly TRBD1 (5 bases). The DNA for the CDR3 is TGTGCCAGCAGCTTGGGGACACTTAATGAAAAACTGTTTTTT. It specifies CASSLGTLNEKLFF.